The present T cell receptor (beta chain) was sequenced within a study of shared clonotypes between healthy human individuals. CDR3 size: 13 residues. Looked up from germline, CDR1 is MNHEY and CDR2 is SVGAGI. Between the trimmed V and J ends, which lost 7 bases and 11 bases, there was a span of 18 bases. Execution of the assay was at deep level. The data were produced by immunoSEQ multiplex PCR, yet TCRdb's version contains in-frame clones alone and is incomplete. The top ten clones hold 0.3% to 0.4% of a sample with about 2.3 million clones, approximately 93% of them seen once. Sequencing used naive CD4+ T cells from PBMCs. Subset given: CD45RA+ positively selected. The sequence was obtained from a man aged 18 to 29 in good health. Some clones in this sample may be carry-over from other donors' samples. The J gene is TRBJ1-5, the V gene TRBV6-5; D gene unclear. The CDR3 here is CASNQDLVRAQHF. CDR3 DNA sequence: TGTGCCAGCAATCAGGACCTCGTACGGGCCCAGCATTTT.